The source of this T cell receptor beta chain is a study of early T cells in non-severe SARS-CoV-2 infection. Study-level background: Unsorted whole blood bulk RNA was sequenced, with unpaired chains. Notes on the study in general: Database matching using VDJdb favored anti-spike CD8 responses, with private and CD4 specificities left missing.

The junction had 3 bases not matched to a gene; V was cut back by 2 bases and J by 5 bases. Germline loops: CDR1 SGHAT, CDR2 FQNNGV. The CDR3 extends over 13 amino acids. The TCR library protocol attached unique molecular identifiers to the individual cDNA molecules. MiXCR, applied by TCRdb to the 5' RACE reads, yields one record per CDR3 protein. The table lists tens of thousands of distinct CDR3 sequences, 12% of them singletons. This clonotype came up many times. What it binds is unknown. Here the sequenced sample was whole blood, taken at baseline. The chain carries TRBV11-2 and TRBJ2-7; 7 positions agree with TRBD2. The receptor comes from an adult who was a healthcare worker with PCR-confirmed SARS-CoV-2 infection or an uninfected control (not recorded which). The CDR3 DNA follows: TGTGCCAGCAGCTTATCAAGCGGGAACGAGCAGTACTTC. Translating it yields CASSLSSGNEQYF.